The sequence of this T cell receptor beta chain was determined in a study of radiotherapy plus CTLA-4 blockade in lung cancer. The wider study: Of all patients, over 15% responded objectively and around 31% showed disease control. Study conclusions and caveats: Dynamics of early blood T cell clones, together with interferon-beta, were reportedly the best predictors of response. Expansion of tumor-derived TCR clones was observed in blood after radiotherapy plus ipilimumab.

As for this clone: What it binds is not known.

The length of the CDR3 is 14 residues. Trimming cost V 7 bases and J 3 bases; bases outside gene matches: 4. CDR1 is SGHTA and CDR2 is FQGNSA in the germline V gene. Sequenced by immunoSEQ multiplex PCR; TCRdb stores in-frame clones only, minus some. The table has 48,000 or so clones, approximately 84% seen once. Focal radiation plus CTLA-4 blockade with ipilimumab was given to patients with chemo-refractory metastatic non-small-cell lung cancer. The TCR sequence derives from a human donor with non-small cell lung cancer whose response to radiotherapy plus ipilimumab could not be evaluated. The rearrangement joins TRBV7-2 to TRBJ1-4; 8 nucleotides match TRBD1. This specimen consisted of peripheral blood, obtained from a patient treated with radiotherapy plus ipilimumab. CDR3 coding DNA: TGTGCCAGCAAGCGGGGACAGGCTAATGAAAAACTGTTTTTT. This gives the protein CASKRGQANEKLFF.